What follows are 16 T cell receptor beta chains derived from one specimen sequenced in a study of T cell clonality in common variable immunodeficiency. Using immunoSEQ multiplex PCR, the repertoire was profiled, and TCRdb retains in-frame clones only, with some absent. The sample contains tens of thousands of clones, none of them singletons. Study-level points and caveats: Common variable immunodeficiency TCR beta sequences reportedly had fewer deletions and N-nucleotide insertions.

Which antigens these TCRs recognize remains unknown. Input material: peripheral blood mononuclear cells. The receptors originated from a human donor with common variable immunodeficiency.

This clone was picked up a small number of times. Read sequence stops 3 residues before the CDR3 end, and the germline J gene provides the missing end. The chain carries TRBV7-2 and TRBJ1-1; D is unresolved. This CDR3 is built from 13 residues. Germline V gene sequence: CDR1 SGHTA, CDR2 FQGNSA. Trimming shortened V by 1 base and J by 5 bases, and 8 bases separated the two germline ends. Partial CDR3 DNA: TGTGCCAGCAGCTTAGAACGCGTGACTGAA. It specifies CASSLERVTE. The full CDR3 sequence reads CASSLERVTEAFF.

This clone was seen at least ten times. With the read ending 3 residues before the CDR3 end, the germline J gene is used to fill in that end. V gene TRBV28 combines with J gene TRBJ1-2, with a tentative D call TRBD1 (5 bases). Germline CDR1 MDHEN, CDR2 SYDVKM. CDR3 length equals 17 residues. The CDR3 sequence is CASSWVLTDARFEGYTF. The CDR3 DNA, read in part, is TGTGCCAGCAGTTGGGTCCTGACAGACGCTCGTTTTGAAGGC.

This clone was seen more than once but under ten times. The CDR3 goes on 3 residues after the read ends, and that part is filled in from the germline J gene. V usage is TRBV7-2 and J usage is TRBJ1-6, with a possible D match to TRBD1 (5 bases). The CDR3 contains 15 residues. V gave up 5 bases and J gave up 9 bases, with 17 bases separating them. CDR1 and CDR2 (germline): SGHTA, FQGNSA. CDR3 loop: CASSPDRGPASPLHF. CDR3 DNA (partial): TGTGCCAGCAGCCCAGACAGAGGTCCAGCTTCACCC.

This clone was seen repeatedly, ten times or more. The read is 3 residues too short to cover the CDR3 end, so that end is filled in from the germline J gene. This chain connects TRBV7-9 to TRBJ2-5; 12 bases line up with TRBD1. Looked up from germline, CDR1 is SEHNR and CDR2 is FQNEAQ (reference sequence). The CDR3 loop spans 15 amino acids. Unmatched junction bases numbered 6, after V lost 5 bases and J lost 5 bases. CDR3 protein: CASSHRDRGRETQYF. CDR3 bases read: TGTGCCAGCAGCCACCGGGACAGGGGGCGGGAGACC.

The sample holds many counts of this clone. The CDR3 end lies 3 residues beyond the end of the read and is filled in from the germline J gene. The chain has TRBV19 and TRBJ1-2; possibly TRBD1 for D (6 bases). V gave up 3 bases and J gave up 3 bases, with 14 bases separating them. This CDR3 is 15 amino acids long. Germline V lookup: CDR1 LNHDA, CDR2 SQIVND (reference sequence). The CDR3 protein is CASSIAAGDDYGYTF. The CDR3 bases that were read are TGTGCCAGTAGTATCGCGGCAGGGGACGACTATGGC.

This clone has only a few counts. The read stops 3 residues short of the end of the CDR3; the missing end is completed from the germline J gene. The V gene is TRBV30, the J gene TRBJ1-5; the D is unclear. The CDR3 is 12 amino acids. The V gene's germline CDR1 is GTSNPN and CDR2 SVGIG (reference sequence). V was shortened by 5 bases and J by 7 bases, with 12 bases between the two germline ends. The sequenced CDR3 bases are TGTGCCTGGGGGCAGCATGAACAGCCC. Its translation: CAWGQHEQP. The complete CDR3 reads CAWGQHEQPQHF.

This clone was recorded a few times. Coverage ceases 3 residues before the CDR3 finishes, and the germline J gene fills in the end. This sequence joins TRBV20-1 and TRBJ2-5; TRBD1 matches at 7 bases. After removal of 3 bases from V and 2 bases from J, the junction contained 12 bases not matched to a gene. Germline CDR1 reads DFQATT; CDR2 reads SNEGSKA (reference sequence). CDR3 length: 16 amino acids. CDR3 sequence reads: CSASRHSGTAQETQYF. The sequenced part of the CDR3 DNA is TGCAGTGCTAGTAGACATTCCGGGACAGCTCAAGAGACC.

A note on this clone: The read terminates 3 residues ahead of where the CDR3 ends, so the germline J gene completes it. The chain joins TRBV30 to TRBJ1-2; tentative D call: TRBD1 (6 bases). The CDR3 totals 13 residues. The germline V gene has CDR1 GTSNPN and CDR2 SVGIG (reference sequence). The CDR3 region is CAWRTMGANGYTF. Incomplete CDR3 DNA: TGTGCCTGGAGGACAATGGGGGCGAACGGC.

About this clone: The CDR3 end falls 3 residues outside the read, so it is completed with the germline J gene. This chain uses TRBV20-1 with TRBJ2-5; D call uncertain. This CDR3 is built from 16 residues. The V end was cut by 0 bases, the J end by 2 bases, with 16 bases between. Per the germline V gene, CDR1 is DFQATT and CDR2 is SNEGSKA (reference sequence). CDR3 DNA (partial): TGCAGTGCTAGAGATCTGGCGGAAACTGTACAAGAGACC. This sequence encodes CSARDLAETVQET. In full, the CDR3 reads CSARDLAETVQETQYF.

This clone was seen a handful of times. Coverage ceases 3 residues before the CDR3 finishes, and the germline J gene fills in the end. This chain joins TRBV11-2 and TRBJ1-1; TRBD1 is a possible D gene (5 bases). Looked up from germline, CDR1 is SGHAT and CDR2 is FQNNGV. V lost 1 base and J lost 0, with 6 bases in between. This CDR3 has 14 residues. CDR3 region: CASSLAGLNTEAFF. Partial CDR3 DNA: TGTGCCAGCAGCTTAGCAGGGCTGAACACTGAA.

This clone was seen ten or more times. The read gets to within 3 residues of the CDR3 end, and the germline J gene fills in the rest. This chain uses TRBV7-8 with TRBJ2-1; 9 bases are a match to TRBD2. In germline, CDR1 is SGHVS, CDR2 FQNEAQ. The trim removed 2 bases at V and 8 bases at J, leaving 10 bases unmatched. This CDR3 region has 16 residues. The sequenced part of the CDR3 DNA is TGTGCCAGCAGCTTATTGATGGCGGGGGGGTTCCATGAG. Residues: CASSLLMAGGFHE. The complete CDR3 reads CASSLLMAGGFHEQFF.

This clone has at least ten counts. The read comes to an end 3 residues before the CDR3 does, leaving the germline J gene to fill in the end. The chain uses TRBV19 and TRBJ2-7; 7 bases match TRBD2. The CDR3 sequence is 13 residues long. CDR1 and CDR2 (germline): LNHDA, SQIVND (reference sequence). Losses at the gene ends were 3 bases for V and 3 bases for J; bases not matched to a gene: 2. The CDR3 region is CASSIPGGYEQYF. The sequenced part of the CDR3 DNA is TGTGCCAGTAGTATCCCGGGGGGCTACGAG.

This clone was observed a handful of times. The CDR3 goes on 3 residues after the read ends, and that part is filled in from the germline J gene. This chain uses TRBV30 with TRBJ1-4; TRBD1 matches at 7 bases. Germline loops: CDR1 GTSNPN, CDR2 SVGIG (reference sequence). With V trimmed by 4 bases and J by 8 bases, 4 bases remained unmatched. This CDR3 region has 12 residues. This CDR3 is CAWKPGGEKLFF. The part of the CDR3 DNA that was read is TGTGCCTGGAAGCCAGGGGGAGAAAAA.

The table lists this clone with a few counts. The DNA ends 3 residues before the CDR3 does, and the rest of the CDR3 is filled in from the germline J gene. The V gene is TRBV7-8, the J gene TRBJ2-3, with 7 bases identical to TRBD1. The V segment lost 4 bases and the J segment 4 bases; nucleotides outside the gene matches: 5. Germline V lookup: CDR1 SGHVS, CDR2 FQNEAQ. CDR3 length: 14 amino acids. CDR3 bases read: TGTGCCAGCAGCTACGACAGGGCCGCAGATACG. It translates to CASSYDRAADT. In full, the CDR3 is CASSYDRAADTQYF.

The sample holds a few counts of this clone. The chain's CDR3 is CASSPTTSGGTYNEQFF. The sequenced part of the CDR3 DNA is TGTGCCAGCTCACCTACGACTAGCGGGGGGACCTACAATGAG. The chain links TRBV18 to TRBJ2-1; 13 nucleotides align to TRBD2. The read is 3 residues too short to cover the CDR3 end, so that end is filled in from the germline J gene. Trimming at V came to 3 bases and at J to 2 bases, leaving 4 bases not matched to a gene. CDR3 length equals 17 residues. In germline, CDR1 is KGHSH, CDR2 LQKENI.

This clone was observed many times. The observed sequence ends 3 residues before the CDR3 terminus, with the missing tail filled in from the germline J gene. The chain carries TRBV2 and TRBJ2-1; D is possibly TRBD1 (6 bases). This CDR3 region has 13 residues. CDR1 is SNHLY and CDR2 is FYNNEI in the germline V gene. Trimming took off 6 bases at V and 7 bases at J, with 13 bases between the two ends. CDR3 protein: CASRYRVGNEQFF. Incomplete CDR3 DNA: TGTGCCAGCAGGTACAGGGTCGGAAATGAG.